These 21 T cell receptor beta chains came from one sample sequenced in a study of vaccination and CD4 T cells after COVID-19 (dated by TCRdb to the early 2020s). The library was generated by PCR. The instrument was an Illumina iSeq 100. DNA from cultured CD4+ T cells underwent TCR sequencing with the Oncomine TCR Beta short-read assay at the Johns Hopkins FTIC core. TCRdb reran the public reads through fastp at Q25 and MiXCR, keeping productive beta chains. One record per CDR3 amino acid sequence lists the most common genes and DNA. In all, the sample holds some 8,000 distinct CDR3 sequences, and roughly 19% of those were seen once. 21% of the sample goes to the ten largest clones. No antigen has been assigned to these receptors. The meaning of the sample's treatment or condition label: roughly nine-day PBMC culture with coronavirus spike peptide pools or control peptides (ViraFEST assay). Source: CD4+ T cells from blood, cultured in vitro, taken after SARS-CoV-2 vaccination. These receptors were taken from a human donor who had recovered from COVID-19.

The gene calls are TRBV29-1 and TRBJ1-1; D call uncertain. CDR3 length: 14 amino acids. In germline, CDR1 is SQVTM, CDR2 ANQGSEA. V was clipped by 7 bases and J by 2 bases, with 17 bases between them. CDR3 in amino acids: CSAFDTWRNTEAFF. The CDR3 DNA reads TGCAGCGCCTTTGACACTTGGCGAAACACTGAAGCTTTCTTT.

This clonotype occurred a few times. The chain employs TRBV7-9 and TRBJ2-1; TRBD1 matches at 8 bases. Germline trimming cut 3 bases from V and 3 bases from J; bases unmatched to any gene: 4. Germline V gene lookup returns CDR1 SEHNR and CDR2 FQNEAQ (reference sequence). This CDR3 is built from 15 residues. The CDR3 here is CASSFGDRIYNEQFF. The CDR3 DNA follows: TGTGCCAGCAGCTTTGGGGACAGGATCTACAATGAGCAGTTCTTC. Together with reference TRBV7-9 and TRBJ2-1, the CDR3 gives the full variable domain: DTGVSQNPRHKITKRGQNVTFRCDPISEHNRLYWYRQTLGQGPEFLTYFQNEAQLEKSRLLSDRFSAERPKGSFSTLEIQRTEQGDSAMYLCASSFGDRIYNEQFFGPGTRLTVL.

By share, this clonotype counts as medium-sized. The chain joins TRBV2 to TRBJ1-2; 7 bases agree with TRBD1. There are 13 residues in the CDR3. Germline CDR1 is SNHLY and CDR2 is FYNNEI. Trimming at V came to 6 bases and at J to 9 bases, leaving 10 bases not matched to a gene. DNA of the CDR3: TGTGCCAGCAGACGGGACAGCGGGATGCGCTACACCTTC. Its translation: CASRRDSGMRYTF. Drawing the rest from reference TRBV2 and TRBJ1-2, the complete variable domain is EPEVTQTPSHQVTQMGQEVILRCVPISNHLYFYWYRQILGQKVEFLVSFYNNEISEKSEIFDDQFSVERPDGSNFTLKIRSTKLEDSAMYFCASRRDSGMRYTFGSGTRLTVV.

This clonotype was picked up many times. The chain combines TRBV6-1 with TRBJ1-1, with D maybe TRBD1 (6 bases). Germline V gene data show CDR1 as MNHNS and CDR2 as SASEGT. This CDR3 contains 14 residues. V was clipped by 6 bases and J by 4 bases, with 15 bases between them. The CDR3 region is CASSDRNRGTEAFF. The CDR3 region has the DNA TGTGCCAGCAGCGACAGGAACCGCGGCACTGAAGCTTTCTTT.

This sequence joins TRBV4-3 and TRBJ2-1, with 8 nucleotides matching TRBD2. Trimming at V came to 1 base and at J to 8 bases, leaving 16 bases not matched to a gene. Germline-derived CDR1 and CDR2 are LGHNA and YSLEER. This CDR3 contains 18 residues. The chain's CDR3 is CASSQAKGPSGYRDEQFF. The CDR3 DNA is TGCGCCAGCAGCCAAGCCAAGGGGCCTAGCGGGTACAGGGATGAGCAGTTCTTC.

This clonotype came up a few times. The CDR3: CASSHRDRGSTGELFF. The CDR3 DNA reads TGTGCCAGCAGCCACCGGGACAGGGGTTCAACCGGGGAGCTGTTTTTT. The J gene is TRBJ2-2, the V gene TRBV7-2; 10 nucleotides match TRBD1. The J segment lost 5 bases and the V segment lost 5 bases, leaving 8 bases of the junction unmatched. The CDR3 runs 16 residues. The germline CDR1 and CDR2 sequences are SGHTA and FQGNSA.

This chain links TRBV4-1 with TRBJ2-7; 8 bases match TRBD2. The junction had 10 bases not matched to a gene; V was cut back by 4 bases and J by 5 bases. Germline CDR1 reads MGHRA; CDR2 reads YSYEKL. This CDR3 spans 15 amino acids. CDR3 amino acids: CASSPPSGRGNEQYF. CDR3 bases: TGCGCCAGCAGCCCCCCTAGCGGGCGCGGAAACGAGCAGTACTTC.

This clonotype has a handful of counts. The CDR3 sequence: CASMSVGTGGNEQFF. The CDR3 DNA is TGTGCCAGCATGTCCGTCGGGACCGGGGGGAATGAGCAGTTCTTC. The chain joins TRBV28 to TRBJ2-1; 7 nucleotides match TRBD2. The CDR3 spans 15 residues. Unmatched junction bases numbered 13, after V lost 7 bases and J lost 7 bases. CDR1 and CDR2 (germline): MDHEN, SYDVKM.

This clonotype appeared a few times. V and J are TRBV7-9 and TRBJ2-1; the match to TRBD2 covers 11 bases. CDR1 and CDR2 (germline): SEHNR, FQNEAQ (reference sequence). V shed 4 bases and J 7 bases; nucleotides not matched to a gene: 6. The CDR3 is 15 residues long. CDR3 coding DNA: TGTGCCAGCAGCTATAGCGGGGGGGCAGTGAATGAGCAGTTCTTC. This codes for CASSYSGGAVNEQFF.

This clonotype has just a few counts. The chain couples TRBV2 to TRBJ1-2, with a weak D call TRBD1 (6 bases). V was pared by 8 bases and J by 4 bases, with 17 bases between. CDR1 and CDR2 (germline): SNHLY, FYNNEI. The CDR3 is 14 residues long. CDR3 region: CASPTGSKGYGYTF. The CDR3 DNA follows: TGTGCCAGCCCCACAGGGAGTAAAGGCTATGGCTACACCTTC. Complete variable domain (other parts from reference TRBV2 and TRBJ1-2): EPEVTQTPSHQVTQMGQEVILRCVPISNHLYFYWYRQILGQKVEFLVSFYNNEISEKSEIFDDQFSVERPDGSNFTLKIRSTKLEDSAMYFCASPTGSKGYGYTFGSGTRLTVV.

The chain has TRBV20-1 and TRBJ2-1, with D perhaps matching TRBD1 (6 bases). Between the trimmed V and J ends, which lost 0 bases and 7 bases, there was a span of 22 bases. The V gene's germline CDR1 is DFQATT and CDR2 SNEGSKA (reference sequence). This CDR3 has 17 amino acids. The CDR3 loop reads CSARDDRSIGILNEQFF. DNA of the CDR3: TGCAGTGCTAGAGACGACAGGTCGATCGGAATCCTGAATGAGCAGTTCTTC.

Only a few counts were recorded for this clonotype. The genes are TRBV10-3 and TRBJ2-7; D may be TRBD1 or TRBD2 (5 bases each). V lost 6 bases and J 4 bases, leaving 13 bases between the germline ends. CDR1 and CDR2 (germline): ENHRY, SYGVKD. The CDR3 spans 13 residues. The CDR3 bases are TGTGCCATCAGGAATTTGGGGGATTACGAGCAGTACTTC. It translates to CAIRNLGDYEQYF.

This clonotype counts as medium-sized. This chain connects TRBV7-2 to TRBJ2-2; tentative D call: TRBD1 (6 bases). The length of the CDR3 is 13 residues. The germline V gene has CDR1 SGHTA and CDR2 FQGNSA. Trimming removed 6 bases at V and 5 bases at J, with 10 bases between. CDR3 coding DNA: TGTGCCAGCAGACCTACAGGGACCGGGGAGCTGTTTTTT. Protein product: CASRPTGTGELFF.

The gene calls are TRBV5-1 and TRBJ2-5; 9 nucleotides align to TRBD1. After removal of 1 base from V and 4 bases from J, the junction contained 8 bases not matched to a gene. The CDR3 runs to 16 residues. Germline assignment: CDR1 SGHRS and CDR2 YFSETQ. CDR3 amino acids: CASSLTGGRMGETQYF. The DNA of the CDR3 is TGCGCCAGCAGCTTGACAGGGGGCCGGATGGGAGAGACCCAGTACTTC.

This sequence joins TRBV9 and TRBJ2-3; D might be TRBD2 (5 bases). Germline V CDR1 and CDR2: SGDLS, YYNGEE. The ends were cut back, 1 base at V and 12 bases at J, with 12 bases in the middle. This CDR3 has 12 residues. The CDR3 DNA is TGTGCCAGCAGCGTATGGGAGCTACCCCAGTATTTT. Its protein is CASSVWELPQYF.

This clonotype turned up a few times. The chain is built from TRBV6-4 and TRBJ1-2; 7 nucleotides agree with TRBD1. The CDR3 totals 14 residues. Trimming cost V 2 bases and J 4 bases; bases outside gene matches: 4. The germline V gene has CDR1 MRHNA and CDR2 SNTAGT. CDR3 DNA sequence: TGTGCCAGCAGTGACACAGGGGCGCCCTATGGCTACACCTTC. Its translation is CASSDTGAPYGYTF.

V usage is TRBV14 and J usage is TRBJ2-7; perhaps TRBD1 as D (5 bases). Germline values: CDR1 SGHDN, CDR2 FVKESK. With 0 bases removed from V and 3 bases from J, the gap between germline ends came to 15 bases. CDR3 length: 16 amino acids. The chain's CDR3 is CASSQDSAWGDYEQYF. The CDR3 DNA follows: TGTGCCAGCAGCCAAGATTCGGCCTGGGGCGACTACGAGCAGTACTTC.

The DNA of the CDR3 is TGCAGTGCTAGACCGGGGACTAGCGGGAGCTACGAGCAGTACTTC. Residues: CSARPGTSGSYEQYF. This chain links TRBV20-1 with TRBJ2-7; 14 nucleotides align to TRBD2. The V gene's germline CDR1 is DFQATT and CDR2 SNEGSKA (reference sequence). This CDR3 comprises 15 residues. The junction had 3 bases not matched to a gene; V was cut back by 2 bases and J by 3 bases.

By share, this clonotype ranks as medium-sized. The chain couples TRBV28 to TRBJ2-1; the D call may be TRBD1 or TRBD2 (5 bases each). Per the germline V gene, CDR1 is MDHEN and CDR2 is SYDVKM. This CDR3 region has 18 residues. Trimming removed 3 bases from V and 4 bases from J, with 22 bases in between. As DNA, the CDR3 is TGTGCCAGCAGTTTTGTTGCCGCCGGGACGGAAATTTACAATGAGCAGTTCTTC. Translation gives CASSFVAAGTEIYNEQFF.

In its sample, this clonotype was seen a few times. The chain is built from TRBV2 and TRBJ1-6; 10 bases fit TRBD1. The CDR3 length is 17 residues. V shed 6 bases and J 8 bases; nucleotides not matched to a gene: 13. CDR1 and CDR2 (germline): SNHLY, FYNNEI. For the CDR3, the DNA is TGTGCCAGCAGCCGGGACAGGGGCCCCCGCCCTTATTCACCCCTCCACTTT. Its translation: CASSRDRGPRPYSPLHF.

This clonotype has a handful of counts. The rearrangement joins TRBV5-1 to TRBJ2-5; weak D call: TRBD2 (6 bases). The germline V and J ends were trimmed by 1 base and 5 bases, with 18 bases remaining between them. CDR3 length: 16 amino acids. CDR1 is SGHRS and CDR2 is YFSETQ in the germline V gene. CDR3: CASSLSAGQMGETQYF. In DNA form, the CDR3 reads TGCGCCAGCAGCTTGTCTGCGGGGCAGATGGGGGAGACCCAGTACTTC.